This paragraph reports one T cell receptor beta chain. This specimen comes from a study of blood T cell repertoires in COVID-19. CDR1 is MNHEY and CDR2 is SMNVEV in the germline V gene (reference sequence). This CDR3 comprises 13 residues. Trimming removed 9 bases at V and 1 base at J, with 12 bases between. Original processing notes: Reference gene primer amplification gave estimated nucleated cell counts. The assay was immunoSEQ multiplex PCR, and TCRdb's table has in-frame clones only and misses some. V and J calls and clone size are as listed in that table; D and trimming were resolved from the DNA. The sample includes about 200,000 clones, 85% to 90% of them seen just once.

What was sequenced was peripheral blood. The V gene is TRBV27, the J gene TRBJ1-1; D is possibly TRBD1 (5 bases). This receptor was identified in a person aged 70 to 80 with COVID-19, enrolled during active disease. DNA for the CDR3: TGTGCCAGGGAGGGGTTCACGAACACTGAAGCTTTCTTT. Its translation: CAREGFTNTEAFF.